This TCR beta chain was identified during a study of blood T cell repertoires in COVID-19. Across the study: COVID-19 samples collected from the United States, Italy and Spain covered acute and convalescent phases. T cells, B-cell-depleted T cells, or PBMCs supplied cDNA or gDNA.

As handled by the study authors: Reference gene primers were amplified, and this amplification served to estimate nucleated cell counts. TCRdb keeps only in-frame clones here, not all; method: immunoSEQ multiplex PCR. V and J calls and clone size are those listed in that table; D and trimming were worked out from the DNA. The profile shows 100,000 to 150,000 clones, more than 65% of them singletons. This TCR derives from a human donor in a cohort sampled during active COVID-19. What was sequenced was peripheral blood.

The CDR3 sequence is CAISESGQGGPQHF. The CDR3 coding sequence is TGTGCCATCAGTGAATCGGGACAGGGTGGGCCCCAGCATTTT. This sequence joins TRBV10-3 and TRBJ1-5, with 9 bases identical to TRBD1. After removal of 3 bases from V and 9 bases from J, the junction contained 6 bases not matched to a gene. Germline V gives CDR1 ENHRY, CDR2 SYGVKD. CDR3 length: 14 amino acids.